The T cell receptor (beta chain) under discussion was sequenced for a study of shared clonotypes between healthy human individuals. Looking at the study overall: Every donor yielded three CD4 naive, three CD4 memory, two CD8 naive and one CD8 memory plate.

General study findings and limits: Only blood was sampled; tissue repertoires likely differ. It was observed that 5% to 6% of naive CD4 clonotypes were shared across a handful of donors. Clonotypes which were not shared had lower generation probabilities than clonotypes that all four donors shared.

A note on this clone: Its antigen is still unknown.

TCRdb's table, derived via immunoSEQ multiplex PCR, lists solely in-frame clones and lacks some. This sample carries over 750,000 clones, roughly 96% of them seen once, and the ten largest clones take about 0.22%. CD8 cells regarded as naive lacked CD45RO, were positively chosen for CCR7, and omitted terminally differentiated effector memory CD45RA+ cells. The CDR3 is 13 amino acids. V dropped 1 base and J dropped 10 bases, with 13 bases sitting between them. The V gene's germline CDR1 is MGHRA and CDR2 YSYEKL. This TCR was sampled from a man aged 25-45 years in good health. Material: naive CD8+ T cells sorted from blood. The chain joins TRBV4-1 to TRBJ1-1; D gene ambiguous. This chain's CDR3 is CASSQGQGFGAFF. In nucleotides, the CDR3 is TGCGCCAGCAGCCAAGGTCAAGGCTTTGGAGCTTTCTTT.